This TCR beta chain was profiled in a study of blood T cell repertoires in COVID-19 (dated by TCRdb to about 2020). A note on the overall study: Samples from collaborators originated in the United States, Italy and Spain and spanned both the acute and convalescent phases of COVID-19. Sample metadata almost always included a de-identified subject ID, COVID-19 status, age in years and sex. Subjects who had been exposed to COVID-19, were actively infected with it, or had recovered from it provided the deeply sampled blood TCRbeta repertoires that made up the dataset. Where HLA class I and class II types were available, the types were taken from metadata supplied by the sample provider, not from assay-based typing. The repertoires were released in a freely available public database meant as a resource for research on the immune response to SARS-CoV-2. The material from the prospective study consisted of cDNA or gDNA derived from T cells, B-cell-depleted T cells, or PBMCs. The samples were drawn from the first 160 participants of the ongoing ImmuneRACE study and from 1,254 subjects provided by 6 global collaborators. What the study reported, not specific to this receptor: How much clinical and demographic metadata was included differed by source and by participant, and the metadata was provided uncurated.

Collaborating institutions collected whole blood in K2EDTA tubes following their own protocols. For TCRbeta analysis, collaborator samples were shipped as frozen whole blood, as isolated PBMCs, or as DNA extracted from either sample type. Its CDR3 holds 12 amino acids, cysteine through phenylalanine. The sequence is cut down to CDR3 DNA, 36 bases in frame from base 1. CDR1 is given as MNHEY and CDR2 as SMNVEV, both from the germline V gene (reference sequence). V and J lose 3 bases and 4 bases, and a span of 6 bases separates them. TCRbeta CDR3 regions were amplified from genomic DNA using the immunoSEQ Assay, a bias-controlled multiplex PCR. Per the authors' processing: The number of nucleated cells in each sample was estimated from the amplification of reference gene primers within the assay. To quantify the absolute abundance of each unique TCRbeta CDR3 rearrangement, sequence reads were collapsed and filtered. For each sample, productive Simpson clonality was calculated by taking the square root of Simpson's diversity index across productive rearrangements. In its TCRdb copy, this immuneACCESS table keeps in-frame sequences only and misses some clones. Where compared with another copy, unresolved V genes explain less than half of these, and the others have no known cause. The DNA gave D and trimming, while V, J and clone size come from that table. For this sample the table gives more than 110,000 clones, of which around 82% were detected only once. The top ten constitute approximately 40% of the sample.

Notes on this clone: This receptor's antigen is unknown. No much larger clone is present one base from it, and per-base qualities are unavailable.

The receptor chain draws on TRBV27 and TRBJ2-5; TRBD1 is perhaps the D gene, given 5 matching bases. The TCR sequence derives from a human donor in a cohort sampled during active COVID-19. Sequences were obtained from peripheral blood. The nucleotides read TGTGCCAGCAGTTTTAGGGGAGAGACCCAGTACTTC. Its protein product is CASSFRGETQYF.